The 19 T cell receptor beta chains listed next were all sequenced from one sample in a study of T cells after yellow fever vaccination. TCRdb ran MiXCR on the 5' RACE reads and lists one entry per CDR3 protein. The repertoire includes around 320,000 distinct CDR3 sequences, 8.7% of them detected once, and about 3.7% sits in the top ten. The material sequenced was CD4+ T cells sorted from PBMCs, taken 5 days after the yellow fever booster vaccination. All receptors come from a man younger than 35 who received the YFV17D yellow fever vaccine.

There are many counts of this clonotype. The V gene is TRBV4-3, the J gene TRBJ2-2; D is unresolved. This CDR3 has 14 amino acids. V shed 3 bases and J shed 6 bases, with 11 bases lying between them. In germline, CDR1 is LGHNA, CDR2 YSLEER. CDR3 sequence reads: CASSQQFSSGELFF. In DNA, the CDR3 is TGCGCCAGCAGCCAGCAGTTTAGTTCCGGGGAGCTGTTTTTT.

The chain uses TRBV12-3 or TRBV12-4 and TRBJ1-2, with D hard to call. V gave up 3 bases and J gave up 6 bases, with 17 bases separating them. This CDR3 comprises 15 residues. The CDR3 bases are TGTGCCAGCAGTTTGGATCCCTGGTCGGGCGATGGCTACACCTTC. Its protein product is CASSLDPWSGDGYTF.

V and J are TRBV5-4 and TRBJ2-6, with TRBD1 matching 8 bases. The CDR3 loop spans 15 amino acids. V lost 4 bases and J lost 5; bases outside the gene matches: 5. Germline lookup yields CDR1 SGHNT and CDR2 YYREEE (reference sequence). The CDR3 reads CASSPQGAWANVLTF. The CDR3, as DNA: TGTGCCAGCAGCCCTCAGGGGGCCTGGGCCAACGTCCTGACTTTC.

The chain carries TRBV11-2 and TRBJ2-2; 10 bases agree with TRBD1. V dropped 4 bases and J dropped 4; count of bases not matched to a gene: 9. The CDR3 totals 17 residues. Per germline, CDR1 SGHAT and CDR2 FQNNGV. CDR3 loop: CASSSFRDRGRTGELFF. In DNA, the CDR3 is TGTGCCAGCAGCTCCTTCCGGGACAGGGGTCGCACCGGGGAGCTGTTTTTT.

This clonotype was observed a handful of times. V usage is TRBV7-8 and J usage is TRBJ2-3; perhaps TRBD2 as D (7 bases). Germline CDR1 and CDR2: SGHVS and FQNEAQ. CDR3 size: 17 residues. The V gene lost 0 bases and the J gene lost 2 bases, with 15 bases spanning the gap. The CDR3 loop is CASSLARGLSPTDTQYF. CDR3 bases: TGTGCCAGCAGCTTAGCCAGGGGACTATCTCCCACAGATACGCAGTATTTT.

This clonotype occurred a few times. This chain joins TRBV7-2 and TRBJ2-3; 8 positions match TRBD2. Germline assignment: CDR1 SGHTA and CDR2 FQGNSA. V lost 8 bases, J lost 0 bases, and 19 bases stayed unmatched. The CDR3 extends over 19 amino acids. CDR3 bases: TGTGCCAGCCCCCCCGGTGCGGCGGGGGGCGCCTCTAGCACAGATACGCAGTATTTT. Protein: CASPPGAAGGASSTDTQYF.

The CDR3 DNA follows: TGTGCCAGCAGTTACTGGGACAGTGGGTACGAGCAGTACTTC. Its protein product is CASSYWDSGYEQYF. The chain carries TRBV6-6 and TRBJ2-7; TRBD1 agrees at 7 bases. Germline assignment: CDR1 MNHNY and CDR2 SVGAGI (reference sequence). The V gene end was trimmed by 1 base and the J gene end by 4 bases; junction bases not matched to a gene: 4. CDR3 size: 14 residues.

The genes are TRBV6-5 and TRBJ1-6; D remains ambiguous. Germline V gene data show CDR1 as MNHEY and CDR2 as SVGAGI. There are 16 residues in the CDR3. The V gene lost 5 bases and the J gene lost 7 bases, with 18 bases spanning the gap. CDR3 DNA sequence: TGTGCCAGCAGTCATGGGTCGTATTACGGGAATTCACCCCTCCACTTT. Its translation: CASSHGSYYGNSPLHF.

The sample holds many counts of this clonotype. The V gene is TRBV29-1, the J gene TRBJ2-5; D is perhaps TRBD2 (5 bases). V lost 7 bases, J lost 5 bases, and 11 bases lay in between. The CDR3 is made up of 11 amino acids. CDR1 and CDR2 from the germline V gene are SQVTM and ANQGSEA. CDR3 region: CSGGAGETQYF. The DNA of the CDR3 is TGCAGCGGGGGAGCCGGGGAGACCCAGTACTTC.

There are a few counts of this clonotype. CDR3 nucleotides: TGTGCCATTCTAGCGGGTAGGGCCCAGTTCTTC. Translation: CAILAGRAQFF. The chain uses TRBV6-2 or TRBV6-3 and TRBJ2-1; 8 bases line up with TRBD2. This CDR3 contains 11 residues. Germline V lookup: CDR1 MNHEY, CDR2 SVGEGT. Germline trimming cut 10 bases from V and 13 bases from J; bases unmatched to any gene: 9.

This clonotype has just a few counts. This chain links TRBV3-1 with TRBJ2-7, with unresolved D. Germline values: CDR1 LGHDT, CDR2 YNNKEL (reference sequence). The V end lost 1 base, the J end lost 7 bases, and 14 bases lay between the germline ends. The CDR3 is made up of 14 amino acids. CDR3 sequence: CASSQGPLDGEQYF. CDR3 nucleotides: TGTGCCAGCAGCCAAGGGCCTCTCGACGGGGAGCAGTACTTC.

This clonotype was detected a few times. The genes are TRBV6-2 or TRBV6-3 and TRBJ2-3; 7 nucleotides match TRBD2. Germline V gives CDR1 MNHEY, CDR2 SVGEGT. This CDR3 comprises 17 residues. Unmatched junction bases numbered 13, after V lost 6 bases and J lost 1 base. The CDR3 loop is CASSSFWAGEGTDTQYF. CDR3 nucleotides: TGTGCCAGCAGCTCCTTCTGGGCGGGGGAAGGCACAGATACGCAGTATTTT.

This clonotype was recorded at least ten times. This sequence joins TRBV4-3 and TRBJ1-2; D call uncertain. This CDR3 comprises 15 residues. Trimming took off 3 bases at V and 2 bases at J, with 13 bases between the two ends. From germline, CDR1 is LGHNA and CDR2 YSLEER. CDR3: CASSHQRNTNYGYTF. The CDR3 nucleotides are TGCGCCAGCAGCCACCAACGGAATACAAACTATGGCTACACCTTC.

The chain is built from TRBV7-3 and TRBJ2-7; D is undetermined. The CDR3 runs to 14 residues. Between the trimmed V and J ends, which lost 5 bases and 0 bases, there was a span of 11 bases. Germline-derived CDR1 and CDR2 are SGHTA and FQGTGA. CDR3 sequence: CASSPERSSYEQYF. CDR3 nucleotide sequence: TGTGCCAGCAGCCCGGAAAGGAGCTCCTACGAGCAGTACTTC.

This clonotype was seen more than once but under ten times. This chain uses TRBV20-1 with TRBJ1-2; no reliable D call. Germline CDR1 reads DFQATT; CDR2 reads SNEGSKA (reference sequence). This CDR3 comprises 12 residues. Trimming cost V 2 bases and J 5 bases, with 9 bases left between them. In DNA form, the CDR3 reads TGCAGTGCTAGATCCCACACTTATGGCTACACCTTC. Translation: CSARSHTYGYTF.

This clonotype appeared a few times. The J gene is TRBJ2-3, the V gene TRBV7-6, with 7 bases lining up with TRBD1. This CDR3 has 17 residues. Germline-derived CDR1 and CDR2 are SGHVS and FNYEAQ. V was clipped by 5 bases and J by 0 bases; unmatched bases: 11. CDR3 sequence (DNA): TGTGCCAGCAGCCCACACGGACCGGGACAGAGCACAGATACGCAGTATTTT. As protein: CASSPHGPGQSTDTQYF.

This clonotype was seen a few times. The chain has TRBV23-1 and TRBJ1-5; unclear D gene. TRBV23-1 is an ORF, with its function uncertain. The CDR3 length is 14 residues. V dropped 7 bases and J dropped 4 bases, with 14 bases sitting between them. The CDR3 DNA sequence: TGCGCCAGCACCCGGGCCCTCGGGAATCAGCCCCAGCATTTT. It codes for CASTRALGNQPQHF.

In DNA form, the CDR3 reads TGTGCCAGCAGCGACGGACAGGAGCACACCGGGGAGCTGTTTTTT. This encodes CASSDGQEHTGELFF. The chain recombines TRBV25-1 with TRBJ2-2, with 7 bases fitting TRBD1. Germline V lookup: CDR1 MGHDK, CDR2 SYGVNS. The V segment lost 6 bases and the J segment 3 bases; nucleotides outside the gene matches: 7. The CDR3 runs to 15 residues.

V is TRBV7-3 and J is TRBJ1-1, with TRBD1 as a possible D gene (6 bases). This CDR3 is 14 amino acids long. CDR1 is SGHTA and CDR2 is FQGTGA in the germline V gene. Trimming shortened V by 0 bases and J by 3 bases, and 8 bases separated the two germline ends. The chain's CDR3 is CASSLTGGHTEAFF. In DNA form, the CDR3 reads TGTGCCAGCAGCTTAACAGGGGGGCACACTGAAGCTTTCTTT.